This is a list of T cell receptor beta chains from one sample in a study of cytomegalovirus exposure and HLA in healthy donors. This table comes from immunoSEQ multiplex PCR, and its TCRdb copy is limited to in-frame clones, with some not included. The repertoire holds around 100,000 clones, with roughly 71% as singletons. Source material: PBMCs. Receptor source: a young woman in good health and CMV-seropositive. The CDR3 runs from the conserved cysteine through the conserved F or W. Fields, in order: CDR3 protein, CDR3 DNA, D gene, V gene, J gene, clone size. A D gene is named only where the DNA matches it firmly. Not every row has a clone size; where given, it reads once, few, many or a size class.

CDR3 protein: CASSLSGDSYEQYF; CDR3 DNA: TGCGCCAGCAGCTTGAGCGGGGACTCCTACGAGCAGTACTTC; D gene: TRBD2; V gene: TRBV5-1; J gene: TRBJ2-7; clone size: .
CDR3 protein: CASSKAGRAEAFF; CDR3 DNA: TGTGCCAGCAGCAAGGCGGGCCGAGCTGAAGCTTTCTTT; D gene: .; V gene: TRBV6-5; J gene: TRBJ1-1; clone size: .
CDR3 protein: CASSQVGTGVNEKLFF; CDR3 DNA: TGCGCCAGCAGCCAAGTAGGGACAGGGGTCAATGAAAAACTGTTTTTT; D gene: TRBD1; V gene: TRBV4-3; J gene: TRBJ1-4; clone size: .
CDR3 protein: CAISESTRGQMNTEAFF; CDR3 DNA: TGTGCCATCAGTGAGTCGACGAGGGGACAGATGAACACTGAAGCTTTCTTT; D gene: TRBD1; V gene: TRBV6-1; J gene: TRBJ1-1; clone size: few
CDR3 protein: CASSQGTSGRVETQYF; CDR3 DNA: TGTGCCAGCAGCCAAGGGACTAGCGGGAGGGTGGAGACCCAGTACTTC; D gene: TRBD2; V gene: TRBV5-4; J gene: TRBJ2-5; clone size: .
CDR3 protein: CASSLGTGLHTYEQYF; CDR3 DNA: TGTGCCAGCAGCTTAGGGACAGGACTACACACCTACGAGCAGTACTTC; D gene: .; V gene: TRBV7-2; J gene: TRBJ2-7; clone size: .
CDR3 protein: CASSLSNINQPQHF; CDR3 DNA: TGTGCCAGCAGCTTATCTAATATCAATCAGCCCCAGCATTTT; D gene: .; V gene: TRBV7-6; J gene: TRBJ1-5; clone size: few
CDR3 protein: CASSQEVPQYNEQFF; CDR3 DNA: TGTGCCAGCAGTCAGGAGGTACCGCAATACAATGAGCAGTTCTTC; D gene: .; V gene: TRBV25-1; J gene: TRBJ2-1; clone size: .
CDR3 protein: CASSAGLAGGLNLKKETQYF; CDR3 DNA: TGTGCCAGCAGCGCGGGACTAGCGGGGGGCCTTAACCTAAAAAAAGAGACCCAGTACTTC; D gene: TRBD2; V gene: TRBV9; J gene: TRBJ2-5; clone size: once
CDR3 protein: CASSPGQGWNTF; CDR3 DNA: TGTGCCAGCTCACCGGGACAGGGCTGGAACACCTTC; D gene: TRBD1; V gene: TRBV18; J gene: TRBJ1-2; clone size: few
CDR3 protein: CASTLGGAGGTDTQYF; CDR3 DNA: TGTGCCAGCACCCTCGGGGGGGCAGGAGGAACAGATACGCAGTATTTT; D gene: TRBD2; V gene: TRBV28; J gene: TRBJ2-3; clone size: once
CDR3 protein: CASSGDRAGNTIYF; CDR3 DNA: TGTGCCAGCAGCGGGGACAGGGCGGGAAACACCATATATTTT; D gene: TRBD1; V gene: TRBV5-6; J gene: TRBJ1-3; clone size: .
CDR3 protein: CASCRGDGPYEQYF; CDR3 DNA: TGCGCCAGCTGCAGGGGCGACGGTCCCTACGAGCAGTACTTC; D gene: .; V gene: TRBV5-1; J gene: TRBJ2-7; clone size: .
CDR3 protein: CASSPDYGYTF; CDR3 DNA: TGTGCCAGCAGCCCCGACTATGGCTACACCTTC; D gene: .; V gene: TRBV6-6; J gene: TRBJ1-2; clone size: .
CDR3 protein: CASSDAGGQETQYF; CDR3 DNA: TGTGCCAGCAGTGATGCGGGAGGTCAAGAGACCCAGTACTTC; D gene: TRBD2; V gene: TRBV6-1; J gene: TRBJ2-5; clone size: .
CDR3 protein: CASSPWTGSGYTF; CDR3 DNA: TGTGCCAGCAGCCCTTGGACAGGGTCGGGCTACACCTTC; D gene: TRBD1; V gene: TRBV7-8; J gene: TRBJ1-2; clone size: .
CDR3 protein: CAWSGRSNQPQHF; CDR3 DNA: TGTGCCTGGAGTGGCAGAAGCAATCAGCCCCAGCATTTT; D gene: .; V gene: TRBV30; J gene: TRBJ1-5; clone size: .
CDR3 protein: CASSLLAGSPTDTQYF; CDR3 DNA: TGTGCCAGCAGCTTACTAGCGGGGTCCCCCACAGATACGCAGTATTTT; D gene: TRBD2; V gene: TRBV7-2; J gene: TRBJ2-3; clone size: .
CDR3 protein: CASQLGQAEKLFF; CDR3 DNA: TGTGCCAGTCAATTGGGACAGGCCGAAAAACTGTTTTTT; D gene: TRBD1; V gene: TRBV7-3; J gene: TRBJ1-4; clone size: .
CDR3 protein: CASSQDGLDRAKNIQYF; CDR3 DNA: TGCGCCAGCAGCCAAGATGGTCTGGACAGGGCCAAAAACATTCAGTACTTC; D gene: TRBD1; V gene: TRBV4-1; J gene: TRBJ2-4; clone size: .